Each of the 15 T cell receptor beta chains below was sequenced from the same sample in a study of cytomegalovirus exposure and HLA in healthy donors. Primers included in the PCR were 60 Vbeta and 13 Jbeta primers. The data were produced by immunoSEQ multiplex PCR, yet TCRdb's version contains in-frame clones alone and is incomplete. The profile covers about 180,000 clones, with around 81% appearing a single time and 4.5% to 6% taken by the ten largest. Input material: PBMCs. The source is a man in his forties or fifties in good health and CMV-seronegative.

The chain is built from TRBV15 and TRBJ1-2; D perhaps matches TRBD1 (6 bases). The CDR3 runs to 16 residues. V shed 3 bases and J shed 3 bases, with 17 bases lying between them. Germline V gene sequence: CDR1 LNHNV, CDR2 YYDKDF (reference sequence). This CDR3 is CATSSPNQGIYYGYTF. Written as DNA, the CDR3 is TGTGCCACCAGCAGCCCCAATCAGGGGATTTACTATGGCTACACCTTC.

The genes are TRBV30 and TRBJ1-2; D is perhaps TRBD1 (5 bases). The CDR3 runs 12 residues. Germline V gene data show CDR1 as GTSNPN and CDR2 as SVGIG (reference sequence). V was cut by 4 bases and J by 1 base, with 7 bases left in between. CDR3 sequence (DNA): TGTGCCTGGACCCAGGGTAACTATGGCTACACCTTC. It encodes CAWTQGNYGYTF. Together with reference TRBV30 and TRBJ1-2, the CDR3 gives the full variable domain: SQTIHQWPATLVQPVGSPLSLECTVEGTSNPNLYWYRQAAGRGLQLLFYSVGIGQISSEVPQNLSASRPQDRQFILSSKKLLLSDSGFYLCAWTQGNYGYTFGSGTRLTVV.

The J gene is TRBJ1-1, the V gene TRBV27, with 10 bases matching TRBD1. V lost 5 bases and J lost 8; bases outside the gene matches: 8. CDR1 is MNHEY and CDR2 is SMNVEV in the germline V gene (reference sequence). The CDR3 loop spans 14 amino acids. CDR3 amino acids: CASSPGTGVWEAFF. The CDR3 DNA sequence: TGTGCCAGCAGTCCAGGGACAGGGGTATGGGAAGCTTTCTTT.

V is TRBV4-3 and J is TRBJ2-3, with unresolved D. The CDR3 sequence is 15 residues long. CDR1 LGHNA and CDR2 YSLEER come from the germline V gene. Trimming took off 0 bases at V and 2 bases at J, with 9 bases between the two ends. CDR3: CASSQDEVATDTQYF. In DNA, the CDR3 is TGCGCCAGCAGCCAAGATGAGGTAGCCACAGATACGCAGTATTTT.

This clone appeared a few times. The chain recombines TRBV7-8 with TRBJ1-2; no firm D call. CDR3 length: 14 residues. The germline CDR1 and CDR2 sequences are SGHVS and FQNEAQ. V lost 1 base and J lost 4, with 10 bases in between. In DNA, the CDR3 is TGTGCCAGCAGCTTAGATCCAGTCAGCTATGGCTACACCTTC. It specifies CASSLDPVSYGYTF.

This chain joins TRBV19 and TRBJ1-3; D gene uncertain. The CDR3 is made up of 16 amino acids. Per the germline V gene, CDR1 is LNHDA and CDR2 is SQIVND (reference sequence). Between the trimmed V and J ends, which lost 3 bases and 0 bases, there was a span of 12 bases. The CDR3 is CASSIRGIHSGNTIYF. CDR3 nucleotides: TGTGCCAGTAGTATTCGAGGGATTCACTCTGGAAACACCATATATTTT.

The rearrangement joins TRBV10-3 to TRBJ2-7; 10 bases fit TRBD1. Germline V lookup: CDR1 ENHRY, CDR2 SYGVKD. V lost 11 bases, J lost 3 bases, and 10 bases stayed unmatched. CDR3 length: 14 amino acids. CDR3 sequence reads: CAHQGGTGDYEQYF. The CDR3 DNA sequence: TGTGCCCATCAGGGGGGGACAGGGGACTACGAGCAGTACTTC.

CDR3 protein: CASSWGQGDYEQYF. Here the CDR3 DNA reads TGTGCCAGCAGTTGGGGACAGGGGGACTACGAGCAGTACTTC. This chain joins TRBV6-6 and TRBJ2-7, with TRBD1 identical over 11 bases. This CDR3 spans 14 amino acids. The trim removed 4 bases at V and 3 bases at J, leaving 2 bases unmatched. Germline CDR1 and CDR2: MNHNY and SVGAGI (reference sequence).

The gene calls are TRBV6-5 and TRBJ1-5, with D maybe TRBD1 (5 bases). This CDR3 region has 14 residues. Trimming left V 2 bases short and J 8 bases short, with 13 bases between. The germline gives CDR1 MNHEY, CDR2 SVGAGI. The CDR3 protein is CASSYQGDAEPQHF. CDR3 coding DNA: TGTGCCAGCAGTTACCAAGGGGATGCGGAGCCCCAGCATTTT.

This chain uses TRBV29-1 with TRBJ1-2, with TRBD1 matching 7 bases. Looked up from germline, CDR1 is SQVTM and CDR2 is ANQGSEA. The CDR3 runs to 12 residues. V was pared by 6 bases and J by 3 bases, with 4 bases of the junction left unmatched. The CDR3 sequence is CSVDGTDYGYTF. CDR3 coding DNA: TGCAGCGTCGACGGGACAGACTATGGCTACACCTTC.

This clone was counted between two and nine times. The rearrangement joins TRBV5-4 to TRBJ2-2; weak D call: TRBD2 (7 bases). V was shortened by 0 bases and J by 4 bases, with 13 bases between the two germline ends. The germline V gene encodes CDR1 SGHNT and CDR2 YYREEE (reference sequence). The CDR3 covers 16 residues. Here the CDR3 DNA reads TGTGCCAGCAGCTTGGTTCGGGGGGCGGGCACCGGGGAGCTGTTTTTT. Protein product: CASSLVRGAGTGELFF. Filled out from reference TRBV5-4 and TRBJ2-2, the complete variable domain reads ETGVTQSPTHLIKTRGQQVTLRCSSQSGHNTVSWYQQALGQGPQFIFQYYREEENGRGNFPPRFSGLQFPNYSSELNVNALELDDSALYLCASSLVRGAGTGELFFGEGSRLTVL.

The V call is TRBV4-1, the J call TRBJ2-2, with D maybe TRBD1 (5 bases). Germline V gene sequence: CDR1 MGHRA, CDR2 YSYEKL. V lost 0 bases to trimming and J lost 5 bases, with 22 bases between them. CDR3 length equals 19 residues. Written as DNA, the CDR3 is TGCGCCAGCAGCCAAGATCCCCCCAGGGTCGGGTCGAGGACCGGGGAGCTGTTTTTT. Amino acids: CASSQDPPRVGSRTGELFF.

The count of this clone is one. This chain links TRBV4-3 with TRBJ2-1; 9 bases align to TRBD2. The CDR3 contains 15 residues. Germline loops: CDR1 LGHNA, CDR2 YSLEER. J lost 7 bases, V lost 1 base, and 5 bases had no gene match. CDR3 DNA sequence: TGCGCCAGCAGCCAAGCCGGCACTAGCGGGAATGAGCAGTTCTTC. Residues: CASSQAGTSGNEQFF.

The chain combines TRBV7-9 with TRBJ1-1; no definite D call. This CDR3 is 12 amino acids long. Germline CDR1 is SEHNR and CDR2 is FQNEAQ (reference sequence). Trimming cost V 5 bases and J 10 bases, with 14 bases left between them. CDR3 in DNA: TGTGCCAGCAGCCTTCTAGGAGCTAGAGCTTTCTTT. As protein: CASSLLGARAFF.

The V and J genes are TRBV4-1 and TRBJ1-3; D is ambiguous. V lost 1 base and J lost 0, with 7 bases in between. CDR3 length: 15 residues. Looked up from germline, CDR1 is MGHRA and CDR2 is YSYEKL. CDR3 sequence: CASSQGPSSGNTIYF. CDR3 coding DNA: TGCGCCAGCAGCCAAGGCCCGAGCTCTGGAAACACCATATATTTT.